What follows is one T cell receptor beta chain and its context. This record belongs to a study of human T cells and chemical hapten exposure. The time point: patch test 2, 6 weeks after DPC sensitization. Treatment meaning: therapeutic diphenylcyclopropenone sensitization with weekly scalp DPC. MiXCR, applied by TCRdb to the RACE reads, yields one record per CDR3 protein. Among about 380,000 distinct CDR3 sequences listed, over 6% were seen once. This clonotype was obtained from a woman aged 18-29 years with alopecia areata. Some clones in this sample may be carry-over from other donors' samples. This material consisted of whole blood, taken in connection with sensitization to the hapten diphenylcyclopropenone (DPC).

The CDR3 sequence: CASSSTPGRAAAFF. For the CDR3, the DNA is TGTGCCAGCAGCTCCACACCGGGGCGTGCGGCGGCTTTCTTT. V usage is TRBV7-2 and J usage is TRBJ1-1, with D possibly matching TRBD1 (5 bases). Germline values: CDR1 SGHTA, CDR2 FQGNSA. Trimming took 4 bases from V and 11 from J, leaving 20 bases between them. The CDR3 is 14 amino acids.